The 19 T cell receptor beta chains in this list originate from one sample, sequenced in a study of blood T cells in healthy people across ages. Using a J-beta primer mix together with a sample-barcoded 5' primer, a second PCR was run for about 7 to 12 cycles. TCRdb processed the 5' RACE reads anew with MiXCR; each CDR3 protein has one entry. The sample holds 1.5 million to 2 million distinct CDR3 sequences, approximately 30% seen once. Sequenced material: blood. These receptors all stem from a woman aged 30 to 39 in good health.

Points on this clonotype: This may come from a read error, since a much larger clone is one base off. The chain uses TRBV20-1 and TRBJ2-5; D uncertain. Germline loops: CDR1 DFQATT, CDR2 SNEGSKA (reference sequence). The CDR3 has 10 residues. Trimming cost V 3 bases and J 5 bases, with 4 bases left between them. The CDR3 DNA reads TGCAGTGCTAGTATGGAGACCCAGTACTTC. Its protein is CSASMETQYF.

This clonotype turned up a few times. This chain connects TRBV9 to TRBJ2-1; D call uncertain. Germline V gene sequence: CDR1 SGDLS, CDR2 YYNGEE. Trimming stripped 3 bases from V and 6 bases from J, with 16 bases between. This CDR3 comprises 15 residues. The CDR3 spells CASSANRASFNEQFF. DNA of the CDR3: TGTGCCAGCAGCGCCAACCGGGCCTCTTTCAATGAGCAGTTCTTC. Filled out from reference TRBV9 and TRBJ2-1, the complete variable domain reads DSGVTQTPKHLITATGQRVTLRCSPRSGDLSVYWYQQSLDQGLQFLIQYYNGEERAKGNILERFSAQQFPDLHSELNLSSLELGDSALYFCASSANRASFNEQFFGPGTRLTVL.

The rearrangement joins TRBV29-1 to TRBJ2-5; D not resolved. V was trimmed by 8 bases and J by 3 bases, leaving 4 bases between them. The V gene's germline CDR1 is SQVTM and CDR2 ANQGSEA. The CDR3 covers 9 residues. The CDR3 bases are TGCAGCACCGAAGAGACCCAGTACTTC. This encodes CSTEETQYF.

The chain uses TRBV3-1 and TRBJ1-5; 7 positions agree with TRBD1. J lost 6 bases, V lost 4 bases, and 6 bases had no gene match. CDR3 length: 14 amino acids. CDR1 and CDR2 (germline): LGHDT, YNNKEL (reference sequence). CDR3 nucleotides: TGTGCCAGCAGCCCCCTGAGGGGGCGTCAGCCCCAGCATTTT. This sequence encodes CASSPLRGRQPQHF.

This clonotype was counted only a few times. V gene TRBV6-5 combines with J gene TRBJ1-2; 7 positions agree with TRBD1. Looked up from germline, CDR1 is MNHEY and CDR2 is SVGAGI. The V segment lost 6 bases and the J segment 6 bases; nucleotides outside the gene matches: 10. There are 14 residues in the CDR3. CDR3 protein: CASRGTGTVNGYTF. DNA for the CDR3: TGTGCCAGCAGAGGAACCGGGACAGTAAATGGCTACACCTTC.

The chain employs TRBV21-1 and TRBJ2-5; TRBD1, the D gene given by the table, was not confirmed from the DNA. TRBV21-1 is a recognized pseudogene. The CDR3 spans 16 residues. CDR3 loop: CASSNTHLTERETQYF. CDR3 bases: TGTGCCAGCAGCAATACCCATTTGACAGAAAGGGAGACCCAGTACTTC.

This clonotype has a handful of counts. The J gene is TRBJ2-7, the V gene TRBV5-1, with no clear D. The CDR3 sequence is 14 residues long. From germline, CDR1 is SGHRS and CDR2 YFSETQ. Trimming removed 3 bases from V and 2 bases from J, with 12 bases in between. This chain's CDR3 is CASSWVVQPYEQYF. CDR3 in DNA: TGCGCCAGCAGCTGGGTAGTGCAGCCCTACGAGCAGTACTTC.

Concerning this clonotype itself: Since a much larger clone is just one base distant, this may be a read error. This sequence joins TRBV6-1 and TRBJ1-5, with D possibly matching TRBD1 (5 bases). Germline CDR1 and CDR2: MNHNS and SASEGT. This CDR3 is 13 amino acids long. CDR3 region: CASSDDRKQPRHF. CDR3 sequence (DNA): TGTGCCAGCAGTGACGACAGAAAGCAGCCCCGGCATTTT.

Many counts were recorded for this clonotype. The J gene is TRBJ2-7, the V gene TRBV5-1, with D perhaps TRBD1 (6 bases). Trimming took 0 bases from V and 2 from J, leaving 9 bases between them. This CDR3 contains 14 residues. CDR1 is SGHRS and CDR2 is YFSETQ in the germline V gene. The CDR3: CASSLDRATYEQYF. CDR3 in DNA: TGCGCCAGCAGCTTGGACAGGGCTACCTACGAGCAGTACTTC.

The rearrangement uses TRBV10-2 and TRBJ2-2; TRBD2 matches at 7 bases. V was clipped by 4 bases and J by 6 bases; unmatched bases: 2. The CDR3 has 13 residues. Germline V gives CDR1 WSHSY, CDR2 SAAADI. The CDR3 protein is CASSGLAPGELFF. The DNA of the CDR3 is TGCGCCAGCAGTGGACTAGCCCCCGGGGAGCTGTTTTTT.

The sample holds many counts of this clonotype. This chain uses TRBV4-1 with TRBJ2-5, with TRBD2 matching 11 bases. CDR1 MGHRA and CDR2 YSYEKL come from the germline V gene. This CDR3 region has 19 residues. With V trimmed by 3 bases and J by 1 base, 13 bases remained unmatched. The CDR3 spells CASSQAGTSGTDLQETQYF. CDR3 in DNA: TGCGCCAGCAGCCAGGCCGGGACTAGCGGCACCGATCTCCAAGAGACCCAGTACTTC.

This chain links TRBV27 with TRBJ1-1; 9 bases match TRBD1. Trimming took 8 bases from V and 7 from J; bases not matched to a gene: 14. Germline CDR1 is MNHEY and CDR2 is SMNVEV (reference sequence). The CDR3 sequence is 15 residues long. The CDR3 loop reads CASGIGQGTFGEAFF. DNA of the CDR3: TGTGCCAGCGGAATCGGACAGGGGACATTCGGTGAAGCTTTCTTT.

This clonotype was seen a handful of times. CDR3 region: CASSKSRRGPYGYTF. In DNA, the CDR3 is TGTGCCAGCAGCAAGAGTCGGAGGGGTCCCTATGGCTACACCTTC. V is TRBV7-3 and J is TRBJ1-2, with D perhaps TRBD1 (5 bases). V lost 5 bases and J lost 4, with 17 bases in between. This CDR3 is built from 15 residues. Germline lookup yields CDR1 SGHTA and CDR2 FQGTGA. Filled out from reference TRBV7-3 and TRBJ1-2, the complete variable domain reads GAGVSQTPSNKVTEKGKYVELRCDPISGHTALYWYRQSLGQGPEFLIYFQGTGAADDSGLPNDRFFAVRPEGSVSTLKIQRTERGDSAVYLCASSKSRRGPYGYTFGSGTRLTVV.

Details on this clonotype: One base away lies a much larger clone, so this may be a sequencing read error. The rearrangement uses TRBV7-9 and TRBJ2-7; either TRBD1 or TRBD2 may fit D (6 bases each). The CDR3 totals 16 residues. Germline V gene sequence: CDR1 SEHNR, CDR2 FQNEAQ (reference sequence). The ends were cut back, 11 bases at V and 3 bases at J, with 26 bases in the middle. The CDR3 loop reads CACNLFPGAPNYEQYF. The CDR3 DNA reads TGTGCCTGCAACCTATTCCCGGGGGCCCCAAACTACGAGCAGTACTTC.

This clonotype came up a few times. The chain recombines TRBV28 with TRBJ2-7; 12 bases align to TRBD2. CDR1 and CDR2 (germline): MDHEN, SYDVKM. The V segment lost 6 bases and the J segment 4 bases; nucleotides outside the gene matches: 7. The CDR3 loop spans 15 amino acids. CDR3 sequence (DNA): TGTGCCAGCAGATCTAGCGGGGGGGCGGGGTACGAGCAGTACTTC. It translates to CASRSSGGAGYEQYF. The complete variable domain, with remaining parts taken from reference TRBV28 and TRBJ2-7, reads DVKVTQSSRYLVKRTGEKVFLECVQDMDHENMFWYRQDPGLGLRLIYFSYDVKMKEKGDIPEGYSVSREKKERFSLILESASTNQTSMYLCASRSSGGAGYEQYFGPGTRLTVT.

In DNA, the CDR3 is TGCAGTGCTTACAGCGAGTACCAAGAGACCCAGTACTTC. It codes for CSAYSEYQETQYF. The chain carries TRBV20-1 and TRBJ2-5; D not certain. The V end lost 5 bases, the J end lost 0 bases, and 10 bases lay between the germline ends. Germline CDR1 DFQATT, CDR2 SNEGSKA (reference sequence). The CDR3 loop spans 13 amino acids.

In its sample, this clonotype was seen many times. The chain employs TRBV29-1 and TRBJ1-2; the match to TRBD1 covers 7 bases. Germline V gene sequence: CDR1 SQVTM, CDR2 ANQGSEA. The CDR3 runs to 13 residues. The V and J ends lost 7 bases and 1 base, in that order; junction bases with no gene match: 6. CDR3 loop: CSAPTGNNYGYTF. CDR3 in DNA: TGCAGCGCGCCGACAGGGAATAACTATGGCTACACCTTC.

In this sample, this clonotype turned up once. This chain links TRBV7-2 with TRBJ2-5; 10 nucleotides match TRBD2. In germline, CDR1 is SGHTA, CDR2 FQGNSA. V lost 5 bases and J lost 11; bases outside the gene matches: 14. The CDR3 runs 15 residues. In DNA, the CDR3 is TGTGCCAGCAGCCACGGTGGGCTAGCGGGAGATGAGCAGTACTTC. It codes for CASSHGGLAGDEQYF.

V and J are TRBV4-3 and TRBJ2-7, with 8 bases that match TRBD2. This CDR3 is built from 16 residues. Germline trimming cut 1 base from V and 2 bases from J; bases unmatched to any gene: 7. CDR1 LGHNA and CDR2 YSLEER come from the germline V gene. In DNA form, the CDR3 reads TGCGCCAGCAGCCAAGCTTACAGCGGGGGTACCTACGAGCAGTACTTC. This encodes CASSQAYSGGTYEQYF.